This T cell receptor (beta chain) was captured by sequencing in a study of blood T cell repertoires in COVID-19. This clone has just a few counts. V lost 5 bases, J lost 12 bases, and 4 bases stayed unmatched. The CDR3 contains 12 residues. Germline lookup yields CDR1 WSHSY and CDR2 SAAADI. TCRdb keeps only in-frame clones here, not all; method: immunoSEQ multiplex PCR. Of tens of thousands of clones in the sample, 85% to 90% were seen once. The clonotype originates from a man in his fifties or sixties with active COVID-19. V and J are TRBV10-2 and TRBJ2-4; 10 positions match TRBD2. Sequencing input: peripheral blood. The CDR3: CASSSGGVNQYF. The DNA of the CDR3 is TGCGCCAGCAGTAGCGGGGGGGTCAATCAGTACTTC.